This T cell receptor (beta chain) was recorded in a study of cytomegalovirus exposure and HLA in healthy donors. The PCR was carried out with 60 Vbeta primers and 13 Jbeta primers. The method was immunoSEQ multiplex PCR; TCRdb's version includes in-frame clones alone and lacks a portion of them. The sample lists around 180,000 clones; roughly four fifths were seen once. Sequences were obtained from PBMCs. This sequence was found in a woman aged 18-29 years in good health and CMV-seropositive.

CDR3 protein: CATRGHEKLFF. In DNA form, the CDR3 reads TGCGCCACCCGAGGGCATGAAAAACTGTTTTTT. V is TRBV4-1 and J is TRBJ1-4; D gene ambiguous. Trimming took 10 bases from V and 6 from J, leaving 9 bases between them. The CDR3 runs to 11 residues. The germline V gene has CDR1 MGHRA and CDR2 YSYEKL.